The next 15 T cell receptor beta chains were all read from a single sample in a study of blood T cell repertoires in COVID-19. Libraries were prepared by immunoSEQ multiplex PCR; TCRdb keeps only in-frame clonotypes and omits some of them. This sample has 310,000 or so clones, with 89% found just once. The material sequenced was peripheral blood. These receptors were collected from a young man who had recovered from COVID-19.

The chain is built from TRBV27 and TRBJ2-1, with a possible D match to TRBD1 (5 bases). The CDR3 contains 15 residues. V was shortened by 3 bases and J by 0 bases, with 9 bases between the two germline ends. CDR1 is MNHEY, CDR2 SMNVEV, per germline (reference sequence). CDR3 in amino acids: CASSLTESSYNEQFF. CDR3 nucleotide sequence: TGTGCCAGCAGTTTGACAGAAAGCTCCTACAATGAGCAGTTCTTC.

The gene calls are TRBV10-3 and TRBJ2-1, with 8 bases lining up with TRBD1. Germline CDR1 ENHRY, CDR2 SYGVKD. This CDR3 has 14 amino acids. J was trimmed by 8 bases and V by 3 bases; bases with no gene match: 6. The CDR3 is CAISDPGGRDEQFF. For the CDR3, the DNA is TGTGCCATCAGTGACCCAGGGGGCCGGGATGAGCAGTTCTTC.

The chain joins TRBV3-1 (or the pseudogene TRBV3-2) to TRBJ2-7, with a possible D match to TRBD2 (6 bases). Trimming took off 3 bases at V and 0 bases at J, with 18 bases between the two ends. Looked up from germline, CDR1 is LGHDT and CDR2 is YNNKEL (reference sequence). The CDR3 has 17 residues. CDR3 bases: TGTGCCAGCAGCCACCGAAAAAGGAGGGAGAGCTCCTACGAGCAGTACTTC. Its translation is CASSHRKRRESSYEQYF.

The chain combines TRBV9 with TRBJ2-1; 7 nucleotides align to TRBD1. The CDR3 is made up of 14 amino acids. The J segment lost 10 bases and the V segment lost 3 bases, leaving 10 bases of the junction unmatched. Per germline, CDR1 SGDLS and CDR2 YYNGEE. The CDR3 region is CASSASNRGHEQFF. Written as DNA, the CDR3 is TGTGCCAGCAGCGCCTCTAACAGGGGCCACGAGCAGTTCTTC.

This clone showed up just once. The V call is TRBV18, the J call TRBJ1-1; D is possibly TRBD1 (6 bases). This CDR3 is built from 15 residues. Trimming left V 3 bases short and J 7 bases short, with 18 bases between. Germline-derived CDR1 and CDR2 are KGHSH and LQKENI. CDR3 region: CASSPPGTPGGEAFF. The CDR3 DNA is TGTGCCAGCTCACCGCCGGGGACACCGGGGGGTGAAGCTTTCTTT.

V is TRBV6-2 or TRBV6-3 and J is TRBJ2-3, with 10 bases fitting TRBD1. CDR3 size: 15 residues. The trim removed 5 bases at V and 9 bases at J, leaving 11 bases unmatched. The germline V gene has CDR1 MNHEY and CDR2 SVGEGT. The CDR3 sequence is CASSDRGPSLETQYF. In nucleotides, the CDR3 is TGTGCCAGCAGTGACAGGGGGCCTTCATTGGAGACGCAGTATTTT.

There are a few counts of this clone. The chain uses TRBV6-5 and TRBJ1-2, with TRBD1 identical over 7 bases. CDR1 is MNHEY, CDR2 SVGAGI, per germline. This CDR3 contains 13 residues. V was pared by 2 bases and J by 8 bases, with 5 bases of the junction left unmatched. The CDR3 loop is CASSYAQGDGYTF. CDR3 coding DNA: TGTGCCAGCAGTTACGCTCAGGGGGACGGCTACACCTTC.

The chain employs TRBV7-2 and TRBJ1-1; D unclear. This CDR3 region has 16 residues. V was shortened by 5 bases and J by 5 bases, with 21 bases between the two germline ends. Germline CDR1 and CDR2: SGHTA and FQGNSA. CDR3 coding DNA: TGTGCCAGCAGCCAAGGAGGGTGGACGATGGGAACTGAAGCTTTCTTT. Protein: CASSQGGWTMGTEAFF.

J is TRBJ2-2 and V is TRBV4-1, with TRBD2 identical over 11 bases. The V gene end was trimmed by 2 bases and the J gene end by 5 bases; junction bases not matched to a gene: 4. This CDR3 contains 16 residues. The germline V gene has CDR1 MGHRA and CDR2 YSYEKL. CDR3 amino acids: CASSQPPSGRTGELFF. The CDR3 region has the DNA TGCGCCAGCAGCCAACCACCTAGCGGGAGGACCGGGGAGCTGTTTTTT.

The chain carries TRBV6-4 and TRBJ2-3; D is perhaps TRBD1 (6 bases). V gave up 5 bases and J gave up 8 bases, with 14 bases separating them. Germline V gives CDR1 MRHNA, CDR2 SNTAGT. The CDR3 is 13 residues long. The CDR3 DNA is TGTGCCAGCAGTCCTCGTTTACAGGGTACGCAGTATTTT. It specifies CASSPRLQGTQYF.

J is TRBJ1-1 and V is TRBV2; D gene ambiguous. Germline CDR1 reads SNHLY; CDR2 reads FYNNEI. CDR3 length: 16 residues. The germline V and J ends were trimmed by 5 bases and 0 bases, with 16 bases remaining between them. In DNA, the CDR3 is TGTGCCAGCAGTACTAGAGACCTGGGAATGAACACTGAAGCTTTCTTT. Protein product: CASSTRDLGMNTEAFF. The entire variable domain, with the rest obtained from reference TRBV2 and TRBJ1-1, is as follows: EPEVTQTPSHQVTQMGQEVILRCVPISNHLYFYWYRQILGQKVEFLVSFYNNEISEKSEIFDDQFSVERPDGSNFTLKIRSTKLEDSAMYFCASSTRDLGMNTEAFFGQGTRLTVV.

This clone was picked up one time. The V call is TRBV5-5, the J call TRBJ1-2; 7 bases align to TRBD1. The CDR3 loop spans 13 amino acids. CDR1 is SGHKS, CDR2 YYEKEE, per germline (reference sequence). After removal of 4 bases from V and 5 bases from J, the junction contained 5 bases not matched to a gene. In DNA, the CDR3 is TGTGCCAGCAGCCTCGGGACAGTTTATGGCTACACCTTC. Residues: CASSLGTVYGYTF.

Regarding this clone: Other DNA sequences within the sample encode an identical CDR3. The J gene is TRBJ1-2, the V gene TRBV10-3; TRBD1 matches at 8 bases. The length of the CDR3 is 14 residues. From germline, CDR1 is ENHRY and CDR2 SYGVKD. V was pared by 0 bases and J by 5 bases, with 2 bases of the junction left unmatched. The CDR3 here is CAISESTGGYGYTF. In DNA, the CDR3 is TGTGCCATCAGTGAGTCCACAGGGGGATATGGCTACACCTTC.

The DNA for the CDR3 is TGTGCCAGCAGCCCTGGACAGGGCGGGACTGAAGCTTTCTTT. Translation: CASSPGQGGTEAFF. The chain joins TRBV7-9 to TRBJ1-1; 8 bases are a match to TRBD1. The junction had 7 bases not matched to a gene; V was cut back by 5 bases and J by 5 bases. Germline CDR1 SEHNR, CDR2 FQNEAQ (reference sequence). The CDR3 consists of 14 residues.

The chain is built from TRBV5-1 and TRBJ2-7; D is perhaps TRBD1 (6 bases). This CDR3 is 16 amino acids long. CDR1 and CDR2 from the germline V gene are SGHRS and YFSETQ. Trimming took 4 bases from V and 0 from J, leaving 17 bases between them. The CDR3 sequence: CASSLDGRGSSYEQYF. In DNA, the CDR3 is TGCGCCAGCAGCCTGGACGGCAGGGGAAGCTCCTACGAGCAGTACTTC.